Listed below are T cell receptor beta chains from one sample, sequenced in a study of Ad26.COV2.S vaccination and SARS-CoV-2 variants. The method was immunoSEQ multiplex PCR; TCRdb's version includes in-frame clones alone and lacks a portion of them. The table records about 350,000 clones, about 89% of them present only once. The sequencing here drew on peripheral blood, taken in a trial of Ad26.COV2.S vaccine versus placebo. Receptors were obtained from a person between 18 and 65 years old who received the Ad26.COV2.S COVID-19 vaccine or a placebo. Both conserved end residues are part of each CDR3. A D gene is named only where the DNA matches it firmly. Rows may omit the clone size; those that give it use once, few, many or a size class.

CASSPYDSGTEAFF,TGTGCCAGCTCACCATACGACAGCGGCACTGAAGCTTTCTTT,TRBV18,TRBJ1-1,NA,NA
CASSNTRTVSQPQHF,TGTGCCAGCAGTAATACTCGGACAGTTAGTCAGCCCCAGCATTTT,TRBV6-6,TRBJ1-5,NA,once
CASSQDSNRFYEQYF,TGTGCCAGCAGCCAAGACAGCAACCGATTCTACGAGCAGTACTTC,TRBV7-9,TRBJ2-7,NA,NA
CASSAGQGVNQPQHF,TGTGCCAGCAGCGCCGGACAGGGGGTGAATCAGCCCCAGCATTTT,TRBV13,TRBJ1-5,TRBD1,NA
CASSVWANRDHQSLAAYNSPLHF,TGTGCCAGCAGCGTTTGGGCCAACCGGGACCACCAAAGCCTCGCCGCGTATAATTCACCCCTCCACTTT,TRBV9,TRBJ1-6,NA,NA
CASSFSRVYEQYF,TGCGCCAGCAGCTTCTCGAGGGTCTACGAGCAGTACTTC,TRBV5-1,TRBJ2-7,NA,NA
CASSGSSRESSYGYTF,TGTGCCAGCAGTGGATCGTCCAGGGAGAGTAGCTATGGCTACACCTTC,TRBV6-1,TRBJ1-2,NA,NA
CASSIRENTEAFF,TGTGCCAGTAGTATACGGGAGAACACTGAAGCTTTCTTT,TRBV19,TRBJ1-1,NA,NA
CASSLSVRMENEQFF,TGTGCCAGCAGCTTATCGGTCAGGATGGAGAATGAGCAGTTCTTC,TRBV11-2,TRBJ2-1,NA,NA
CASSQAGIRGASEQYF,TGTGCCAGCAGTCAAGCCGGGATACGGGGAGCAAGCGAGCAGTACTTC,TRBV28,TRBJ2-7,NA,NA
CAWRRQGWNEQYF,TGTGCCTGGAGACGGCAGGGGTGGAACGAGCAGTACTTC,TRBV30,TRBJ2-7,NA,NA
CASSLGGTNTEAFF,TGTGCCAGCAGCTTAGGGGGTACGAACACTGAAGCTTTCTTT,TRBV7-9,TRBJ1-1,NA,once
CASSVGGLTGELFF,TGTGCCAGCAGCGTGGGAGGGTTAACCGGGGAGCTGTTTTTT,TRBV28,TRBJ2-2,TRBD2,NA
CASSRDRGTDTQYF,TGTGCCAGCAGCCGCGACAGGGGAACAGATACGCAGTATTTT,TRBV28,TRBJ2-3,TRBD1,NA